Shown below are 18 T cell receptor beta chains from a single sample sequenced in a study of regulatory T cells in long-lasting Graves disease. Building the TCR beta libraries relied on iRepertoire HTBI primers, and CDR3 regions underwent Arm-PCR. MiXCR, applied by TCRdb to the multiplex PCR reads, yields one record per CDR3 protein. The table includes about 430,000 distinct CDR3 sequences, around 16% detected once. Indicated time point: newly diagnosed GD, antithyroid drugs for less than 3 months. With RNA extracted from PBMCs as input, the TCR library was made. The same data also contributed to another study, on T cells in Graves' hyperthyroidism and ophthalmopathy.

Sequences were derived from peripheral blood mononuclear cells (PBMCs), sampled at new diagnosis, from a patient treated with antithyroid drugs. The receptors shown here come from a woman between 35 and 50 years old with Graves disease.

This clonotype was counted at least ten times. V usage is TRBV12-3 or TRBV12-4 and J usage is TRBJ2-3, with 7 bases identical to TRBD2. Trimming removed 1 base from V and 4 bases from J; junction bases left unmatched: 8. The length of the CDR3 is 16 residues. CDR3 protein: CASSLVGGIRADTQYF. Written as DNA, the CDR3 is TGTGCCAGCAGTTTAGTGGGAGGGATTCGCGCAGATACGCAGTATTTT.

The genes are TRBV12-3 or TRBV12-4 and TRBJ1-5, with 7 bases matching TRBD1. With 7 bases clipped from V and 4 bases from J, the junction kept 7 bases outside the gene matches. The CDR3 consists of 14 residues. CDR3 amino acids: CASTSGTANQPQHF. Written as DNA, the CDR3 is TGTGCCAGCACCTCCGGGACAGCAAATCAGCCCCAGCATTTT.

The V gene is TRBV10-3, the J gene TRBJ1-6; 10 positions match TRBD1. The CDR3 has 14 amino acids. In germline, CDR1 is ENHRY, CDR2 SYGVKD. J gave up 7 bases and V 5 bases, and 2 bases lay outside the gene matches. CDR3 sequence reads: CAISRDRGNSPLHF. The CDR3 DNA sequence: TGTGCCATCAGTCGGGACAGGGGAAATTCACCCCTCCACTTT.

For the CDR3, the DNA is TGTGCCAGCAGTTATGCCGGGGCCACTGAAGCTTTCTTT. This codes for CASSYAGATEAFF. J is TRBJ1-1 and V is TRBV6-2 or TRBV6-3; a weak D match, TRBD1 (5 bases). Germline values: CDR1 MNHEY, CDR2 SVGEGT. Trimming took 3 bases from V and 4 from J, leaving 9 bases between them. This CDR3 spans 13 amino acids.

The CDR3 DNA sequence: TGTGCCAGCAGCCCAGGGGGCAGAGGTAGCGGACCCCCCTACGAGCAGTACTTC. It yields the protein CASSPGGRGSGPPYEQYF. This chain joins TRBV28 and TRBJ2-7; 8 bases are a match to TRBD1. CDR3 length: 18 residues. V was clipped by 6 bases and J by 2 bases; unmatched bases: 18. Germline V gene lookup returns CDR1 MDHEN and CDR2 SYDVKM.

This clonotype showed up just a few times. The genes are TRBV5-1 and TRBJ2-5; 8 bases fit TRBD1. V shed 3 bases, J shed 5 bases, and the junction held 3 bases outside the gene matches. Germline V gene data show CDR1 as SGHRS and CDR2 as YFSETQ. The length of the CDR3 is 13 residues. The CDR3 sequence: CASSWDRLETQYF. DNA of the CDR3: TGCGCCAGCAGCTGGGACAGGCTGGAGACCCAGTACTTC.

The table lists this clonotype with many counts. The V and J genes are TRBV27 and TRBJ1-1; 10 nucleotides line up with TRBD1. The ends lost 5 bases at V and 1 base at J; junction bases unmatched: 13. The CDR3 consists of 18 residues. Germline lookup yields CDR1 MNHEY and CDR2 SMNVEV (reference sequence). The CDR3 region has the DNA TGTGCCAGCAGTCCTTATCTCGGACAGGGGGTATCGAACACTGAAGCTTTCTTT. Its translation: CASSPYLGQGVSNTEAFF.

V is TRBV7-9 and J is TRBJ1-5, with 7 bases that match TRBD1. The CDR3 is 14 residues long. The trim removed 5 bases at V and 4 bases at J, leaving 5 bases unmatched. Germline assignment: CDR1 SEHNR and CDR2 FQNEAQ (reference sequence). This chain's CDR3 is CASSRTGMNQPQHF. The CDR3 DNA sequence: TGTGCCAGCAGCCGGACAGGAATGAATCAGCCCCAGCATTTT.

Comment on this clonotype: Being one base from a much bigger clone, this may be a read error. The V and J genes are TRBV6-1 and TRBJ2-4; D is unresolved. This CDR3 has 16 amino acids. Germline CDR1 reads MNHNS; CDR2 reads SASEGT. The CDR3: CTSSEAMGQTKNIQYF. The CDR3 DNA reads as TGTACCAGCAGTGAAGCGATGGGCCAGACCAAAAACATTCAGTACTTC.

This clonotype has at least ten counts. The J gene is TRBJ2-5, the V gene TRBV3-1; the match to TRBD2 covers 12 bases. From germline, CDR1 is LGHDT and CDR2 YNNKEL (reference sequence). The CDR3 runs to 15 residues. The junction had 5 bases not matched to a gene; V was cut back by 4 bases and J by 5 bases. CDR3 sequence reads: CASSLRTSGIETQYF. CDR3 nucleotide sequence: TGTGCCAGCAGCCTTCGGACTAGCGGGATTGAGACCCAGTACTTC.

This clonotype was counted ten times or more. The chain employs TRBV20-1 and TRBJ2-7; 13 bases are a match to TRBD2. CDR1 DFQATT and CDR2 SNEGSKA come from the germline V gene (reference sequence). Trimming removed 5 bases from V and 4 bases from J; junction bases left unmatched: 8. This CDR3 contains 15 residues. CDR3 sequence (DNA): TGCAGTGCTTTGACTAGCGGGAGGACCAATTACGAGCAGTACTTC. Translating it yields CSALTSGRTNYEQYF.

Points on this clonotype: A much larger clone differs by one base, so this may be a read error. V gene TRBV27 combines with J gene TRBJ2-1, with D perhaps TRBD1 or TRBD2 (6 bases each). This CDR3 is 15 amino acids long. The germline V gene encodes CDR1 MNHEY and CDR2 SMNVEV (reference sequence). The V and J ends lost 5 bases and 10 bases respectively, with 21 bases between them. The CDR3 coding sequence is TGTGCCAGCAGTCCCCCCCCCAGGGGAGGCAACGAGCAGTTCTTC. Translating gives CASSPPPRGGNEQFF.

The table lists this clonotype with many counts. V is TRBV27 and J is TRBJ2-7; TRBD1 matches at 8 bases. After removal of 3 bases from V and 7 bases from J, the junction contained 11 bases not matched to a gene. In germline, CDR1 is MNHEY, CDR2 SMNVEV (reference sequence). This CDR3 is 15 amino acids long. The CDR3, as DNA: TGTGCCAGCAGTTTTCAGTGGGACAGGCAGAGGGAGCAGTACTTC. Translated: CASSFQWDRQREQYF.

This clonotype was observed many times. This chain uses TRBV30 with TRBJ2-7; a possible D gene is TRBD1 (5 bases). CDR3 size: 16 residues. From germline, CDR1 is GTSNPN and CDR2 SVGIG (reference sequence). Trimming took off 0 bases at V and 2 bases at J, with 17 bases between the two ends. The CDR3 spells CAWSVRQGTITYEQYF. For the CDR3, the DNA is TGTGCCTGGAGTGTACGGCAGGGAACTATAACCTACGAGCAGTACTTC.

The gene calls are TRBV20-1 and TRBJ2-5, with 11 bases aligning to TRBD2. The ends lost 6 bases at V and 2 bases at J; junction bases unmatched: 5. CDR3 size: 14 residues. Germline V gene data show CDR1 as DFQATT and CDR2 as SNEGSKA (reference sequence). CDR3 protein: CSARIAGGQETQYF. CDR3 bases: TGCAGTGCCCGAATAGCGGGGGGGCAAGAGACCCAGTACTTC.

The genes are TRBV20-1 and TRBJ2-1; D remains unclear. Germline V gene lookup returns CDR1 DFQATT and CDR2 SNEGSKA (reference sequence). The CDR3 covers 14 residues. V shed 0 bases and J shed 6 bases, with 12 bases lying between them. The CDR3 DNA is TGCAGTGCTAGAGATCGCCTAGTCCCCAATGAGCAGTTCTTC. Its protein is CSARDRLVPNEQFF.

This clonotype was detected only a few times. The chain employs TRBV6-1 and TRBJ1-1, with a weak D call TRBD1 (5 bases). CDR1 is MNHNS, CDR2 SASEGT, per germline. The CDR3 is 11 residues long. Trimming removed 6 bases at V and 8 bases at J, with 10 bases between. The CDR3 DNA reads as TGTGCCAGCAGGAACTACAGGGAAGCTTTCTTT. Amino acid sequence: CASRNYREAFF.

The gene calls are TRBV2 and TRBJ2-1, with unresolved D. V lost 9 bases and J lost 15, with 15 bases in between. Germline V gene lookup returns CDR1 SNHLY and CDR2 FYNNEI. The CDR3 has 10 residues. CDR3 loop: CASQYRGPFF. Written as DNA, the CDR3 is TGTGCCAGTCAGTACAGAGGCCCGTTCTTC.